A selection of T cell receptor beta chains follows, all from one sample in a study of cytomegalovirus exposure and HLA in healthy donors. Sequenced by immunoSEQ multiplex PCR; TCRdb stores in-frame clones only, minus some. The data show tens of thousands of clones, over 70% seen once. What was sequenced was PBMCs. All receptors come from a man over 45 in good health and CMV-seropositive. Each CDR3 is given with its conserved first and last residue. A D gene is named only where the DNA matches it firmly. The listing skips clone size in some rows; elsewhere it reads once, few, many or a size class.

D	size	V	J	DNA	CDR3
TRBD1	-	TRBV9	TRBJ2-7	TGTGCCAGCAGCGGACAGGGGGCGTACGAGCAGTACTTC	CASSGQGAYEQYF
-	-	TRBV2	TRBJ2-5	TGTGCCAGCAGTGCGGCAGGAGGTGAGACCCAGTACTTC	CASSAAGGETQYF
TRBD1	-	TRBV19	TRBJ1-3	TGTGCCAGTACCAGGGACAGTGAGGTTCCGAGATCCATATATTTT	CASTRDSEVPRSIYF
-	-	TRBV7-9	TRBJ2-5	TGTGCCAGCAGCTTAGTTTTAGGCAGGGAAGAGACCCAGTACTTC	CASSLVLGREETQYF
TRBD2	-	TRBV7-2	TRBJ2-1	TGTGCCAGCAGCTTAATCTCACTAGCGGCTTACAATGAGCAGTTCTTC	CASSLISLAAYNEQFF
-	-	TRBV10-1	TRBJ1-3	TGCGCCAGCAGTGAGCTCAGGGCTTACTTTGGAAACACCATATATTTT	CASSELRAYFGNTIYF
TRBD1	few	TRBV5-1	TRBJ1-2	TGCGCCAGCAGCCCATGGGACAGGCCTAACTATGGCTACACCTTC	CASSPWDRPNYGYTF
TRBD2	-	TRBV7-9	TRBJ2-5	TGTGCCAGCAGCTTACACCTCGGACTAGCGGGAGAGGAGGAGACCCAGTACTTC	CASSLHLGLAGEEETQYF
TRBD2	-	TRBV5-6	TRBJ2-1	TGTGCCAGCAGCTTGGCCGGAGCGGGAGATTTGGATGAGCAGTTCTTC	CASSLAGAGDLDEQFF
TRBD1	once	TRBV6-1	TRBJ1-6	TGTGCCAGCAGACCGACAGGGACCGTTTCACCCCTCCACTTT	CASRPTGTVSPLHF
-	-	TRBV7-6	TRBJ2-6	TGTGCCAGCAGCTTAGTGCCCCCTACCACCGGTACCGCCCCTGGGGCCAACGTCCTGACTTTC	CASSLVPPTTGTAPGANVLTF
-	-	TRBV30	TRBJ2-3	TGTGCCTGGAAGGGAGGGGGAGATACGCAGTATTTT	CAWKGGGDTQYF
-	-	TRBV7-2	TRBJ2-7	TGTGCCAGCAGCTTAGAAGTGACAGGTGCTACCTACGAGCAGTACTTC	CASSLEVTGATYEQYF
TRBD1	few	TRBV6-6	TRBJ1-2	TGTGCCAGCACCAATGACAGGGGGCCCGACTATGGCTACACCTTC	CASTNDRGPDYGYTF
TRBD2	-	TRBV29-1	TRBJ2-1	TGCAGCTCAGGGACTAGCGGGAGAACCTCCTACAATGAGCAGTTCTTC	CSSGTSGRTSYNEQFF
TRBD2	-	TRBV27	TRBJ2-7	TGTGCCAGCGGCCGGGGAGCGGGGGCCTACGAGCAGTACTTC	CASGRGAGAYEQYF
TRBD2	-	TRBV10-3	TRBJ2-3	TGTGCCATCAGTGGTACCGGGACTAACACAGATACGCAGTATTTT	CAISGTGTNTDTQYF
-	-	TRBV7-2	TRBJ2-7	TGTGCCAGCAGTTCCGACAGCTCCTACGAGCAGTACTTC	CASSSDSSYEQYF
-	many	TRBV28	TRBJ2-1	TGTGCCAGCAGTTTGGAGACTATAGAAGGGTATTACAATGAGCAGTTCTTC	CASSLETIEGYYNEQFF
-	-	TRBV6-5	TRBJ1-5	TGTGCCAGCTATGAACCCGGACTTAGCAATCAGCCCCAGCATTTT	CASYEPGLSNQPQHF
-	-	TRBV19	TRBJ2-1	TGTGCCAGTAGTAAAGTGGTGGGGGCAGAAATCTACAATGAGCAGTTCTTC	CASSKVVGAEIYNEQFF
-	-	TRBV6-1	TRBJ2-7	TGTGCCAGCATCGGAGGGGGGACAGACTACGAGCAGTACTTC	CASIGGGTDYEQYF
-	-	TRBV9	TRBJ1-3	TGTGCCAGCAGTGCCCCCCCCTGGCAGGGGTCTGGAAACACCATATATTTT	CASSAPPWQGSGNTIYF
-	-	TRBV28	TRBJ1-6	TGTGCCAGCAGTTCCCCGGCGAAGGGGACTTATTCACCCCTCCACTTT	CASSSPAKGTYSPLHF
-	few	TRBV7-3	TRBJ1-5	TGTGCCAGCAGCTTAACGGGAGGGGCGAATCAGCCCCAGCATTTT	CASSLTGGANQPQHF
-	-	TRBV7-8	TRBJ1-2	TGTGCCAGCAGCTTAGCCGGAGTCCTCGGTCATGGCTACACCTTC	CASSLAGVLGHGYTF
TRBD2	-	TRBV6-5	TRBJ2-7	TGTGCCAGCACTAGCGGGGGGATTCCCTACGAGCAGTACTTC	CASTSGGIPYEQYF
-	-	TRBV5-1	TRBJ1-4	TGCGCCAGCCGTCCTTTGGAGGGTCCGTTAGGTAATGAAAAACTGTTTTTT	CASRPLEGPLGNEKLFF
-	-	TRBV6-1	TRBJ2-7	TGTGCCAGCAGTGCCCCTTTGGCTTACGAGCAGTACTTC	CASSAPLAYEQYF
TRBD2	-	TRBV7-9	TRBJ2-1	TGTTCCAGCAGCCCCCGCCGGCGGGGGAATTCCTACAATGAGCAGTTCTTC	CSSSPRRRGNSYNEQFF
TRBD2	-	TRBV11-2	TRBJ2-3	TGTGCCAGCAGCCCCCGGTCCAGCGGGGCCACAGATACGCAGTATTTT	CASSPRSSGATDTQYF
-	once	TRBV7-9	TRBJ2-7	TGTGCCAGCAGCTACCTAACCGAGGATCTTACCTACGAGCAGTACTTC	CASSYLTEDLTYEQYF
TRBD1	-	TRBV5-4	TRBJ1-4	TGTGCCAGCAGCTATTGGACAGGGGGTAATGAAAAACTGTTTTTT	CASSYWTGGNEKLFF
-	-	TRBV11-2	TRBJ1-6	TGTGCCAGCAGCTTATACCGTTCACCCTCAGGGGCATATAATTCACCCCTCCACTTT	CASSLYRSPSGAYNSPLHF
TRBD2	-	TRBV7-6	TRBJ2-3	TGTGCCAGCAGCCCGGGGGAGGGTACGCAGTATTTT	CASSPGEGTQYF
-	-	TRBV7-2	TRBJ2-3	TGTGCCAGCAGCTTGACCCTAGCAGATACGCAGTATTTT	CASSLTLADTQYF
-	-	TRBV28	TRBJ2-7	TGTGCCATTGGCACCAAATACGAGCAGTACTTC	CAIGTKYEQYF
TRBD2	few	TRBV11-1	TRBJ2-2	TGTGCCAGCAGTTCGACTAGCGGGGTGAACACCGGGGAGCTGTTTTTT	CASSSTSGVNTGELFF
-	once	TRBV28	TRBJ1-2	TGTGCCAGCAGTTTCTCGGAGTCTACCCATGGCTACACCTTC	CASSFSESTHGYTF
TRBD2	-	TRBV5-1	TRBJ2-3	TGCGCCAGCAGCTTGCGAGCGGGACCCCCCGGGGATACGCAGTATTTT	CASSLRAGPPGDTQYF
TRBD1	-	TRBV18	TRBJ2-7	TGTGCCAGCTCACGACTACAGGGGGGAGGCTACGAGCAGTACTTC	CASSRLQGGGYEQYF
TRBD2	once	TRBV4-3	TRBJ2-3	TGCGCCAGCAGCCAAGACCTAGCGGGGGGGGCAGATACGCAGTATTTT	CASSQDLAGGADTQYF
-	-	TRBV28	TRBJ1-4	TGTGCCAGCAGCCCTGGCGGGGCCTATAATGAAAAACTGTTTTTT	CASSPGGAYNEKLFF
TRBD2	-	TRBV6-5	TRBJ2-3	TGTGCCAGCAGAAGCGGGGTGTCCGATACGCAGTATTTT	CASRSGVSDTQYF
-	-	TRBV15	TRBJ1-2	TGTGCCACCAGCCATCCCCGGCGGGGGGCCAATGGCTACACCTTC	CATSHPRRGANGYTF
-	-	TRBV4-3	TRBJ2-5	TGCGCCAGCAGCCAAGAACTAGGAGGGGAGACCCAGTACTTC	CASSQELGGETQYF
TRBD1	-	TRBV7-3	TRBJ2-5	TGTGCCAGCAGCCCGTACAGGGGGCGCAGGGAGACCCAGTACTTC	CASSPYRGRRETQYF